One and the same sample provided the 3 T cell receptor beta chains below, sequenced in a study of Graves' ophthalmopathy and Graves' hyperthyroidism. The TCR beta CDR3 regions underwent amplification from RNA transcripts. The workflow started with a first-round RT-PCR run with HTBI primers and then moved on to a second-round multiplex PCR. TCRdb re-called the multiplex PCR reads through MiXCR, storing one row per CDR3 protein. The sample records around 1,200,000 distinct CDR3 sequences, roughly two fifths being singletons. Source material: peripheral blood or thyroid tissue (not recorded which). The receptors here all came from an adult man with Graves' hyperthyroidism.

The CDR3 protein is CASSVDTLYEQYF. CDR3 nucleotide sequence: TGTGCCAGCAGCGTGGACACCTTATACGAGCAGTACTTC. The V call is TRBV7-2, the J call TRBJ2-7, with D perhaps TRBD1 (5 bases). There are 13 residues in the CDR3. The germline V gene has CDR1 SGHTA and CDR2 FQGNSA. The V end was cut by 5 bases, the J end by 4 bases, with 12 bases between. The full variable domain, with the rest looked up from reference TRBV7-2 and TRBJ2-7, is GAGVSQSPSNKVTEKGKDVELRCDPISGHTALYWYRQSLGQGLEFLIYFQGNSAPDKSGLPSDRFSAERTGGSVSTLTIQRTQQEDSAVYLCASSVDTLYEQYFGPGTRLTVT.

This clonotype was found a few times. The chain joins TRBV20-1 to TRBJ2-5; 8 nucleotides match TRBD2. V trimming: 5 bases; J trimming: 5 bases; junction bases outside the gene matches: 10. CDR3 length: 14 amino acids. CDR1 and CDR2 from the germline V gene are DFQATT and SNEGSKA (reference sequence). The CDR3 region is CSARSGSGQETQYF. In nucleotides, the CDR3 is TGCAGTGCTCGGAGCGGGAGTGGGCAGGAGACCCAGTACTTC.

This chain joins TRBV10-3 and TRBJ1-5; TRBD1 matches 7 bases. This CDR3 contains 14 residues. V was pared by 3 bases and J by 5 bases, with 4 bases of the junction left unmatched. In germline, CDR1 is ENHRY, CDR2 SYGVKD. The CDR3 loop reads CAISDRGVYQPQHF. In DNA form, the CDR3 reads TGTGCCATCAGTGACAGGGGGGTTTATCAGCCCCAGCATTTT.